The present entry profiles one T cell receptor beta chain with its context. This entry is derived from a study of blood T cell repertoires in COVID-19. Authors' processing steps: Amplification of reference gene primers was used by the study to estimate nucleated cell counts. Measured with immunoSEQ multiplex PCR; TCRdb has only the in-frame clones, and not every one. Clonal size and the V and J genes are those of that table, whereas D and trimming came from the DNA. The sample shows some 200,000 clones, more than 80% of them seen only once. Germline V gene data show CDR1 as SEHNR and CDR2 as FQNEAQ (reference sequence). The CDR3 is made up of 12 amino acids. Trimming took off 1 base at V and 5 bases at J, with 6 bases between the two ends.

The sequence was obtained from a woman between 25 and 40 years old with COVID-19, enrolled during active disease. The specimen was peripheral blood. The chain employs TRBV7-9 and TRBJ2-7; tentatively, D is TRBD1 (5 bases). The CDR3: CASSLGTNEQYF. Here the CDR3 DNA reads TGTGCCAGCAGCTTAGGGACAAACGAGCAGTACTTC.